This T cell receptor (beta chain) was captured in a study of OX40 agonist ivuxolimab in advanced cancers. About this clone itself: The antigen remains undetermined.

Assay: immunoSEQ multiplex PCR; the TCRdb copy retains only in-frame clones and omits some. The repertoire holds fewer than 40,000 clones, with 65% to 80% as singletons. Study-wide results and limits: Antigen specificity remained undetermined for the expanded peripheral T cells. Researchers report that CD8+ T cells had, on average, more expanded clones than CD4+.

Germline V gene sequence: CDR1 SGHTA, CDR2 FQGNSA. The CDR3 spans 11 residues. V lost 5 bases to trimming and J lost 3 bases, with 4 bases between them. The chain employs TRBV7-2 and TRBJ2-5; D unclear. The sequence was obtained from an adult with an advanced solid tumor such as melanoma, head and neck, liver or kidney cancer. Specimen: CD4+ or CD8+ T cells sorted from blood, collected in a trial of the OX40 agonist ivuxolimab. The DNA of the CDR3 is TGTGCCAGCAGCGCCGAAGAGACCCAGTACTTC. This codes for CASSAEETQYF.